This T cell receptor (beta chain) was retrieved from a study of T cell responses to AZD1222 COVID-19 vaccine. The CDR3 is 15 residues long. Germline CDR1 MGHRA, CDR2 YSYEKL. Trimming cost V 2 bases and J 4 bases, with 15 bases left between them. Produced via immunoSEQ multiplex PCR; TCRdb's table is partial and in-frame only. This sample has under 150,000 clones, with 93% found just once. The sample holds one count of this clone. This TCR was recovered from an adult in good health. This chain connects TRBV4-1 to TRBJ2-7, with D unresolved. The specimen comprised peripheral blood, sampled on day 0 of AZD1222 vaccination. Here the CDR3 reads CASSQPGQGIYEQYF. The CDR3 bases are TGCGCCAGCAGCCAACCCGGCCAAGGGATATACGAGCAGTACTTC.